The TCR beta chain under discussion was sequenced for a study of somatic mutations in cytotoxic T cells in rheumatoid arthritis (dated by TCRdb to about 2017). Regarding the complete study: Patient peripheral blood (30 ml EDTA) was drawn right after diagnosis and before any treatment started. In newly diagnosed rheumatoid arthritis without treatment, the study examined if expanded CD8+ T-cell clones harbor somatic mutations, relying on TCRB deep sequencing to characterize clonality. Sorted V beta1+ cells also underwent TCRB sequencing, and some V beta antibody-stained T-cell populations were flow-sorted at nearly 100% purity on a FACSAria II or Sony SH800. TCRB deep sequencing covered about 60 patients with rheumatoid arthritis along with 20 to 25 healthy controls. The median ages of the patient and control groups were essentially identical. Here is what the overall study found, with its caveats: Rheumatoid arthritis patients and age-matched healthy controls did not significantly differ in CD8+ T-cell clonality. Viral specificity could not be ruled out by absence from virus-specific databases, and the antigen targets of the expanded CD8+ clones remained unknown. An increase of CD8+ clonality with age was seen in patients (Spearman r=0.49) but not in healthy controls. In about an eighth of the roughly 60 patients the largest CD8+ clone exceeded 20% of CD8+ cells, and several identical CD8+ TCRB sequences were shared between blood and synovial fluid. The finding that TRBV07 was slightly underrepresented in patients was left unadjusted for multiple comparisons.

Turning to this clone: What this receptor recognizes is not known. Within one base of it there is no much larger clone, and no base qualities were kept.

The germline ends are 8 bases apart after V is trimmed by 8 bases and J by 0 bases. The CDR3, cysteine through phenylalanine, is 13 amino acids long. The DNA shown is the 39-base CDR3, in frame from base 1. TCRB CDR3 sequencing used the immunoSEQ assay on genomic DNA. The paper's processing steps were these. Published virus-specific TCRB sequences were compared with patient CD8+ clones larger than 1%, and only a few matches were found. Only productive TCRB rearrangements were included in the analyses. Clonality was expressed as a Shannon entropy-based productive clonality index, with each clone defined by a unique TCRB CDR3 sequence. To calculate repertoire overlap between two samples, the template counts of each clone were considered relative to each sample's total templates. Flow cytometry-measured V-gene usage correlated with V-gene usage from TCRB sequencing, with a Spearman r of roughly 0.6. As stored in TCRdb, this immuneACCESS dataset retains in-frame rearrangements with V and J assigned. A fraction of the clones does not appear; measured against another copy, unresolved V genes explain less than half of the discrepancy, and the remainder lacks a known reason. V, J and clone size were drawn from that table, and D and trimming were deduced from the DNA. This sample is represented by about 10,000 clones; about nine tenths of them were singletons. Approximately 1% of the sample lies in the top ten.

CD4+ and CD8+ cells were isolated by positive magnetic bead selection on an AutoMACS, and purity was checked by flow cytometry. Peripheral blood mononuclear cells were obtained using density gradient separation with Ficoll-Paque PLUS. Using Nucleospin Tissue or Tissue XS kits, DNA was extracted from CD4-enriched, CD8-enriched or PBMC samples, with quantification by a Qubit 2.0 fluorometer. The sequence is built from TRBV6-7 and TRBJ1-3, and possibly TRBD1, on 5 matching bases. TRBV6-7 is flagged as an ORF with uncertain function. Sequenced material: CD4+ T cells sorted from blood. This TCR was sampled from a woman between 18 and 29 years old with rheumatoid arthritis. The CDR3 corresponds to CASGGISGNTIYF. The DNA reads TGTGCCAGCGGGGGGATCTCTGGAAACACCATATATTTT.